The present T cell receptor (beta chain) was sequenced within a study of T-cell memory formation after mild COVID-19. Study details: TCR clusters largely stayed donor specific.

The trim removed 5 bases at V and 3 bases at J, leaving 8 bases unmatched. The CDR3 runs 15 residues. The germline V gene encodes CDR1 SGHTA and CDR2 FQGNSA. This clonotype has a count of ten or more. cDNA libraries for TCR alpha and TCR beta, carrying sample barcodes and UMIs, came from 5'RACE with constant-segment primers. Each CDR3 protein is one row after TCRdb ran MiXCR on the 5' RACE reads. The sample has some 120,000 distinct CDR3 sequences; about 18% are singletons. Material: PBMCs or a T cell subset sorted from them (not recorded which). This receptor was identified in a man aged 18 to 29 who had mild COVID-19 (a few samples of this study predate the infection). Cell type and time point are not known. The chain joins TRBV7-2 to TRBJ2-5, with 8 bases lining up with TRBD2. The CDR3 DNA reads TGTGCCAGCAGCCCCCAGGCAGCGGGGGAAGAGACCCAGTACTTC. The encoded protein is CASSPQAAGEETQYF.